The source of this T cell receptor (beta chain) is a study of T cell responses to AZD1222 COVID-19 vaccine. Study-wide findings and caveats: Repertoires were obtained solely post-peak T cell response.

Investigators merged groups given second doses at roughly 4 or roughly 12 weeks. This clone came up once. Its target is unknown. Here immunoSEQ multiplex PCR was the method, and the copy in TCRdb shows in-frame clones only, minus some. The sample comprises about 130,000 clones, about nine tenths of which are singletons, and 1.5% to 2% rests with the top ten. In germline, CDR1 is MNHEY, CDR2 SVGAGI. This CDR3 has 12 amino acids. V was clipped by 6 bases and J by 4 bases, with 7 bases between them. This clonotype was obtained from an adult who received the AZD1222 COVID-19 vaccine. Sequenced here: peripheral blood, sampled 28 days after the second AZD1222 dose. This chain connects TRBV6-5 to TRBJ1-5; D not certain. CDR3 loop: CASRANNQPQHF. The DNA for the CDR3 is TGTGCCAGCAGAGCCAATAATCAGCCCCAGCATTTT.